A single sample is the source of the 9 T cell receptor beta chains below, sequenced in a study of T cell responses to AZD1222 COVID-19 vaccine. Sequencing was performed with immunoSEQ multiplex PCR; in TCRdb, only in-frame clones are kept and a portion is missing. The top ten hold over 7.5% of the sample, which has roughly 70,000 clones, approximately 89% seen once. The sample was peripheral blood, taken 28 days after the second AZD1222 dose. The receptors were sampled from an adult who received the AZD1222 COVID-19 vaccine.

The gene calls are TRBV2 and TRBJ2-2; TRBD2 aligns across 7 bases. Germline V CDR1 and CDR2: SNHLY, FYNNEI. Unmatched junction bases numbered 6, after V lost 4 bases and J lost 4 bases. The CDR3 consists of 15 residues. This CDR3 reads CASSAGSSGTGELFF. The CDR3 coding sequence is TGTGCCAGCAGTGCAGGGTCTAGCGGCACCGGGGAGCTGTTTTTT.

This chain connects TRBV7-2 to TRBJ2-1; 7 positions match TRBD2. Germline CDR1 and CDR2: SGHTA and FQGNSA. Trimming at V came to 6 bases and at J to 2 bases, leaving 10 bases not matched to a gene. The CDR3 spans 16 residues. DNA for the CDR3: TGTGCCAGCAGGCACCCTAGCGGAGCCACCTACAATGAGCAGTTCTTC. It translates to CASRHPSGATYNEQFF.

The chain uses TRBV7-2 and TRBJ1-5, with 9 bases lining up with TRBD1. Losses at the gene ends were 1 base for V and 6 bases for J; bases not matched to a gene: 4. In germline, CDR1 is SGHTA, CDR2 FQGNSA. The CDR3 has 15 amino acids. The CDR3 reads CASSLGGQGSQPQHF. CDR3 nucleotide sequence: TGTGCCAGCAGCTTAGGGGGACAGGGTAGTCAGCCCCAGCATTTT.

This clone was detected only a few times. The V and J genes are TRBV10-1 and TRBJ1-4, with D unresolved. Trimming shortened V by 7 bases and J by 5 bases, and 11 bases separated the two germline ends. This CDR3 has 13 residues. Germline lookup yields CDR1 WNHNN and CDR2 SYGVQD (reference sequence). Here the CDR3 reads CASIKRTNEKLFF. DNA of the CDR3: TGCGCCAGCATAAAGAGGACGAATGAAAAACTGTTTTTT.

This chain joins TRBV12-3 or TRBV12-4 and TRBJ2-1, with D unresolved. The V and J ends lost 7 bases and 7 bases respectively, with 11 bases between them. There are 12 residues in the CDR3. Here the CDR3 reads CASISGGNEQFF. Written as DNA, the CDR3 is TGTGCCAGCATCTCGGGTGGTAATGAGCAGTTCTTC.

The V call is TRBV6-1, the J call TRBJ2-1, with TRBD2 as a possible D gene (6 bases). Germline CDR1 is MNHNS and CDR2 is SASEGT. CDR3 length: 16 amino acids. Trimming pared 1 base from V and 4 bases from J, leaving 14 bases between. The CDR3 DNA is TGTGCCAGCAGTGAAGGGAAAGCGGGCCTATACAATGAGCAGTTCTTC. This gives the protein CASSEGKAGLYNEQFF.

This chain connects TRBV9 to TRBJ2-3; perhaps TRBD1 as D (5 bases). V was trimmed by 0 bases and J by 1 base, leaving 12 bases between them. Germline V gene sequence: CDR1 SGDLS, CDR2 YYNGEE. The CDR3 consists of 16 residues. CDR3 protein: CASSVGPGSGTDTQYF. CDR3 in DNA: TGTGCCAGCAGCGTAGGCCCAGGGTCCGGCACAGATACGCAGTATTTT.

V is TRBV3-1 (or the pseudogene TRBV3-2) and J is TRBJ2-1; tentative D call: TRBD1 (6 bases). The CDR3 runs to 18 residues. V was pared by 0 bases and J by 3 bases, with 18 bases between. The germline CDR1 and CDR2 sequences are LGHDT and YNNKEL (reference sequence). The CDR3 loop reads CASSQDYPPSTGYNEQFF. The CDR3 DNA reads TGTGCCAGCAGCCAAGACTACCCGCCGTCGACAGGCTACAATGAGCAGTTCTTC.

The chain recombines TRBV27 with TRBJ2-1; 8 nucleotides line up with TRBD1. This CDR3 is built from 14 residues. The V gene's germline CDR1 is MNHEY and CDR2 SMNVEV (reference sequence). Losses at the gene ends were 5 bases for V and 6 bases for J; bases not matched to a gene: 6. The CDR3 DNA reads as TGTGCCAGCAGTGGACAGGGACTCGTCAATGAGCAGTTCTTC. Encoded protein: CASSGQGLVNEQFF.